These 7 T cell receptor beta chains share one sample of origin, sequenced in a study of T cells in localized non-small cell lung cancer. Measured with immunoSEQ multiplex PCR; TCRdb has only the in-frame clones, and not every one. In the table there are fewer than 25,000 clones, about 92% of which are singletons. Here the sequenced sample was peripheral blood, taken before any cancer treatment. These receptor sequences come from a man aged 35 to 69 with stage III squamous cell lung carcinoma.

The chain combines TRBV28 with TRBJ2-5, with a tentative D call TRBD2 (5 bases). The germline V gene has CDR1 MDHEN and CDR2 SYDVKM. With 4 bases removed from V and 2 bases from J, the gap between germline ends came to 11 bases. The length of the CDR3 is 14 residues. Here the CDR3 DNA reads TGTGCCAGCAGTTCCGGACTTCGTCAAGAGACCCAGTACTTC. Encoded protein: CASSSGLRQETQYF.

The chain carries TRBV7-2 and TRBJ1-3; a possible D gene is TRBD1 (5 bases). The germline gives CDR1 SGHTA, CDR2 FQGNSA. CDR3 length: 16 residues. The V gene lost 1 base and the J gene lost 1 base, with 11 bases spanning the gap. CDR3 sequence (DNA): TGTGCCAGCAGCTTAGGGCCTCGGACATCTGGAAACACCATATATTTT. Amino acids: CASSLGPRTSGNTIYF.

J is TRBJ2-2 and V is TRBV7-2, with TRBD1 matching over 7 bases. Germline V gene lookup returns CDR1 SGHTA and CDR2 FQGNSA. This CDR3 is 15 amino acids long. With V trimmed by 4 bases and J by 7 bases, 9 bases remained unmatched. In DNA, the CDR3 is TGTGCCAGCAGCTCAGACGACAGGGTCGGCGGGGAGCTGTTTTTT. This sequence encodes CASSSDDRVGGELFF.

V gene TRBV11-2 combines with J gene TRBJ1-5; D possibly corresponds to TRBD1 (6 bases). The CDR3 spans 15 residues. CDR1 and CDR2 from the germline V gene are SGHAT and FQNNGV. The ends were cut back, 5 bases at V and 7 bases at J, with 18 bases in the middle. CDR3 DNA sequence: TGTGCCAGCAGCCCGGACGGGGGGCTTGGACAGCCCCAGCATTTT. This sequence encodes CASSPDGGLGQPQHF. The entire variable domain, with the rest obtained from reference TRBV11-2 and TRBJ1-5, is as follows: EAGVAQSPRYKIIEKRQSVAFWCNPISGHATLYWYQQILGQGPKLLIQFQNNGVVDDSQLPKDRFSAERLKGVDSTLKIQPAKLEDSAVYLCASSPDGGLGQPQHFGDGTRLSIL.

The sample holds a few counts of this clone. The rearrangement joins TRBV9 to TRBJ2-7; TRBD2 aligns across 10 bases. Per germline, CDR1 SGDLS and CDR2 YYNGEE. The CDR3 has 14 residues. J gave up 1 base and V 5 bases, and 3 bases lay outside the gene matches. The CDR3 here is CASRGLADSYEQYF. The CDR3, as DNA: TGTGCCAGCAGAGGACTAGCGGATTCCTACGAGCAGTACTTC.

This chain links TRBV15 with TRBJ2-2; D is undetermined. Germline CDR1 reads LNHNV; CDR2 reads YYDKDF (reference sequence). V was cut by 0 bases and J by 5 bases, with 1 base left in between. This CDR3 region has 12 residues. This CDR3 reads CATSRETGELFF. DNA of the CDR3: TGTGCCACCAGCAGAGAGACCGGGGAGCTGTTTTTT.

V and J are TRBV18 and TRBJ2-3; D gene uncertain. The CDR3 extends over 13 amino acids. Germline lookup yields CDR1 KGHSH and CDR2 LQKENI. Trimming took 6 bases from V and 4 from J, leaving 11 bases between them. For the CDR3, the DNA is TGTGCCAGCTCGGCCTCTTCGCCAGATACGCAGTATTTT. It is translated as CASSASSPDTQYF.